This T cell receptor beta chain was sequenced during a study of shared clonotypes between healthy human individuals. Note on this clone: Its antigen is not identified.

TCRdb's table, derived via immunoSEQ multiplex PCR, lists solely in-frame clones and lacks some. The sample includes roughly 410,000 clones, approximately 96% of them seen just once. The study, taken as a whole, reports: Non-shared clonotypes displayed generation probabilities falling below those of clonotypes present in all four donors.

Trimming removed 3 bases at V and 4 bases at J, with 15 bases between. The CDR3 sequence is 15 residues long. Germline CDR1 reads SGHVS; CDR2 reads FQNEAQ. CD8 memory was a combination that joined CD45RO+ cells with CCR7-negative CD45RA+ TemRA cells. The chain uses TRBV7-8 and TRBJ1-2; a weak D match, TRBD1 (5 bases). The sequence was obtained from a man aged 25 to 40 in good health. Sequencing input: memory CD8+ T cells sorted from blood. Subset of the sample: CD45RO+ cells pooled with CCR7-negative TemRA cells. CDR3 nucleotide sequence: TGTGCCAGCAGCTTTTGGGACGGCCCTGGCTATGGCTACACCTTC. Protein sequence: CASSFWDGPGYGYTF.